The present entry profiles one T cell receptor beta chain with its context. The sample belongs to a study of T cell changes during pregnancy in multiple sclerosis. The protocol was immunoSEQ multiplex PCR, while the TCRdb copy is restricted to in-frame clones and leaves out a portion. The sample includes some 30,000 clones, about 90% seen only once; the top ten take around 4.9%. Germline CDR1 reads SGHTA; CDR2 reads FQGNSA. The V gene lost 1 base and the J gene lost 1 base, with 7 bases spanning the gap. CDR3 length: 14 residues. Sample: peripheral blood, taken in the first trimester of pregnancy. This chain connects TRBV7-2 to TRBJ1-1; maybe TRBD1 (6 bases). The origin of this receptor is a female donor in good health, enrolled as a control in a pregnancy study. The CDR3 spells CASSLVGANTEAFF. CDR3 sequence (DNA): TGTGCCAGCAGCTTAGTGGGGGCGAACACTGAAGCTTTCTTT. The variable domain in full, completed from reference TRBV7-2 and TRBJ1-1, reads GAGVSQSPSNKVTEKGKDVELRCDPISGHTALYWYRQSLGQGLEFLIYFQGNSAPDKSGLPSDRFSAERTGGSVSTLTIQRTQQEDSAVYLCASSLVGANTEAFFGQGTRLTVV.